A single sample gave rise to the 17 T cell receptor beta chains below, sequenced in a study of T cells in Graves' hyperthyroidism and ophthalmopathy. TCR beta CDR3 sequences were amplified from RNA transcripts. RT-PCR in the first round (using the HTBI primer set) targeted the TCR CDR3. TCRdb re-called the multiplex PCR reads through MiXCR, storing one row per CDR3 protein. The table records approximately 98,000 distinct CDR3 sequences, around 42% of them present only once. The sequenced sample was peripheral blood or thyroid tissue (not recorded which). Every receptor here comes from a woman in her 30s with Graves' hyperthyroidism.

This clonotype was detected ten times or more. The J gene is TRBJ2-5, the V gene TRBV6-1; 7 bases align to TRBD1. J gave up 4 bases and V 9 bases, and 5 bases lay outside the gene matches. The CDR3 is 12 amino acids. Germline lookup yields CDR1 MNHNS and CDR2 SASEGT. The CDR3 loop reads CASHRGGETQYF. The CDR3, as DNA: TGTGCCAGTCACAGGGGCGGAGAGACCCAGTACTTC.

This clonotype was counted ten times or more. The V and J genes are TRBV3-1 and TRBJ2-7, with TRBD2 identical over 10 bases. The V and J ends lost 1 base and 6 bases, in that order; junction bases with no gene match: 6. Germline CDR1 is LGHDT and CDR2 is YNNKEL (reference sequence). The CDR3 contains 15 residues. CDR3 in DNA: TGTGCCAGCAGCCAAGTACGCCTAGCGGGAGTCGAGCAGTACTTC. It encodes CASSQVRLAGVEQYF.

The chain employs TRBV7-2 and TRBJ1-5, with 10 positions matching TRBD1. The germline V gene encodes CDR1 SGHTA and CDR2 FQGNSA. CDR3 length: 15 residues. With V trimmed by 0 bases and J by 9 bases, 5 bases remained unmatched. As DNA, the CDR3 is TGTGCCAGCAGCTTAGCCGGGACAGGGGACCGGCCCCAGCATTTT. Encoded protein: CASSLAGTGDRPQHF.

This clonotype was found many times. The chain couples TRBV28 to TRBJ2-7; the D gene is possibly TRBD1 (7 bases). V lost 8 bases and J 5 bases, leaving 19 bases between the germline ends. Germline CDR1 MDHEN, CDR2 SYDVKM. CDR3 length: 14 residues. The DNA of the CDR3 is TGTGCCAGCCTATCAGGGGGGCCCGAGGACGAGCAGTACTTC. Translating gives CASLSGGPEDEQYF.

This clonotype was counted ten times or more. The chain joins TRBV5-5 to TRBJ1-2, with 8 bases that match TRBD1. V was pared by 0 bases and J by 7 bases, with 11 bases of the junction left unmatched. The germline V gene encodes CDR1 SGHKS and CDR2 YYEKEE (reference sequence). The CDR3 spans 16 residues. The CDR3, as DNA: TGTGCCAGCAGCTTGGGACCGGGACAGGCCGTGGGTGGCTACACCTTC. Protein product: CASSLGPGQAVGGYTF.

This clonotype was picked up a small number of times. This clone may be a read error of a much larger clone one base away. The gene calls are TRBV10-3 and TRBJ1-5; D is unresolved. Germline assignment: CDR1 ENHRY and CDR2 SYGVKD. CDR3 length: 17 residues. CDR3 sequence (DNA): TGTGCCAGCAGTTACGCAGAGACGGCTTATAGCAATCAGCCCCAGCATTTT. It translates to CASSYAETAYSNQPQHF.

The rearrangement uses TRBV7-8 and TRBJ2-7; TRBD2 agrees at 10 bases. From germline, CDR1 is SGHVS and CDR2 FQNEAQ. V lost 5 bases, J lost 6 bases, and 4 bases stayed unmatched. This CDR3 is built from 13 residues. CDR3 in DNA: TGTGCCAGCAGCCCGGGACTAGCGCCCGAGCAGTACTTC. The encoded protein is CASSPGLAPEQYF.

This chain joins TRBV10-3 and TRBJ2-1; no clear D. There are 14 residues in the CDR3. The germline V gene encodes CDR1 ENHRY and CDR2 SYGVKD. V lost 0 bases and J lost 9, with 12 bases in between. For the CDR3, the DNA is TGTGCCATCAGTGAGTCGAATTTTGAGAGTGAGCAGTTCTTC. Amino acid sequence: CAISESNFESEQFF.

This clonotype showed up many times. V and J are TRBV5-6 and TRBJ2-2, with D unclear. Germline-derived CDR1 and CDR2 are SGHDT and YYEEEE. CDR3 length equals 12 residues. With 0 bases removed from V and 6 bases from J, the gap between germline ends came to 3 bases. DNA of the CDR3: TGTGCCAGCAGCTTGGCGTCCGGGGAGCTGTTTTTT. Residues: CASSLASGELFF.

Comment on this clonotype: Being one base from a much bigger clone, this may be a read error. This rearrangement joins TRBV12-3 or TRBV12-4 to TRBJ1-4; no clear D. This CDR3 has 17 residues. In DNA form, the CDR3 reads TGTGCCAGCAGTTACAGTTGGGCCCTAGCAACTAATGAAGAACTGTTTTTT. Its translation is CASSYSWALATNEELFF.

The sample holds many counts of this clonotype. The genes are TRBV7-8 and TRBJ2-5; D is unresolved. The V end lost 6 bases, the J end lost 5 bases, and 7 bases lay between the germline ends. The CDR3 is 11 residues long. Germline V gene data show CDR1 as SGHVS and CDR2 as FQNEAQ. Written as DNA, the CDR3 is TGTGCCAGCAGTCCCAGGGAGACCCAGTACTTC. Its protein is CASSPRETQYF.

The genes are TRBV7-6 and TRBJ2-1; D tentatively fits TRBD1 or TRBD2 (7 bases each). The germline V and J ends were trimmed by 5 bases and 7 bases, with 18 bases remaining between them. The CDR3 is 15 amino acids. CDR1 SGHVS and CDR2 FNYEAQ come from the germline V gene. The CDR3 protein is CASSKGLLQGNEQFF. CDR3 sequence (DNA): TGTGCCAGCAGCAAGGGACTACTACAGGGGAATGAGCAGTTCTTC.

The CDR3 DNA follows: TGTGCCAGCAGTCCACGTTCCCCCTCGCCTAACTATGGCTACACCTTC. This gives the protein CASSPRSPSPNYGYTF. The chain joins TRBV12-3 or TRBV12-4 to TRBJ1-2; D gene unclear. The CDR3 totals 16 residues. V lost 5 bases to trimming and J lost 0 bases, with 16 bases between them.

This clonotype was found many times. V usage is TRBV28 and J usage is TRBJ1-2; D is uncertain. CDR3 size: 12 residues. Germline CDR1 reads MDHEN; CDR2 reads SYDVKM. Trimming left V 3 bases short and J 6 bases short, with 8 bases between. The CDR3 DNA reads TGTGCCAGCAGTTTTCCAGGCAATGGCTACACCTTC. Translated: CASSFPGNGYTF.

This clonotype was seen repeatedly, ten times or more. The chain is built from TRBV28 and TRBJ1-2; tentative D call: TRBD1 (6 bases). This CDR3 region has 17 residues. Germline assignment: CDR1 MDHEN and CDR2 SYDVKM. V lost 7 bases and J 0 bases, leaving 21 bases between the germline ends. The CDR3 here is CASTQTGQIYANYGYTF. In DNA, the CDR3 is TGTGCCAGCACCCAAACCGGACAGATCTACGCTAACTATGGCTACACCTTC.

V is TRBV2 and J is TRBJ1-1; D may be TRBD1 (5 bases). Germline V gene lookup returns CDR1 SNHLY and CDR2 FYNNEI. CDR3 length: 13 amino acids. V lost 6 bases and J lost 5, with 13 bases in between. The CDR3 nucleotides read TGTGCCAGCAGGAGGCAGGGAGAAACTGAAGCTTTCTTT. This translates into CASRRQGETEAFF.

This clonotype was found a few times. This chain links TRBV19 with TRBJ1-1; D may be TRBD1 (5 bases). Trimming removed 3 bases at V and 5 bases at J, with 10 bases between. CDR1 is LNHDA, CDR2 SQIVND, per germline (reference sequence). The CDR3 spans 13 residues. CDR3 protein: CASSIGTATEAFF. For the CDR3, the DNA is TGTGCCAGTAGTATTGGGACCGCAACTGAAGCTTTCTTT.